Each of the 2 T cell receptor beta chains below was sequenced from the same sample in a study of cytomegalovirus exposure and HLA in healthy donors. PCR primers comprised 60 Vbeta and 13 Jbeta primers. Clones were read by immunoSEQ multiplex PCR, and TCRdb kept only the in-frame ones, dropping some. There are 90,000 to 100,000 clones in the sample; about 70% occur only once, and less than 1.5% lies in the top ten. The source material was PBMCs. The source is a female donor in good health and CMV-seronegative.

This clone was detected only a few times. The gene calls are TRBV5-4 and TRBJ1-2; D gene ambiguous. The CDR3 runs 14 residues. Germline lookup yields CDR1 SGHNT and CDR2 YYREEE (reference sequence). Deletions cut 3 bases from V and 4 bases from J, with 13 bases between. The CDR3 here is CASSWPGGPYGYTF. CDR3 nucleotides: TGTGCCAGCAGCTGGCCAGGAGGGCCCTATGGCTACACCTTC.

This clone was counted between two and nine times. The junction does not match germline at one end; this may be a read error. CDR3 in DNA: TGTGCTAGCAGCTTAGGACAGGAAGAGACCCAGTACTTC. This sequence encodes CASSLGQEETQYF. This rearrangement joins TRBV7-7 to TRBJ2-5; 7 bases fit TRBD1. This CDR3 is built from 13 residues. CDR1 SSHAT and CDR2 FNYEAQ come from the germline V gene (reference sequence).